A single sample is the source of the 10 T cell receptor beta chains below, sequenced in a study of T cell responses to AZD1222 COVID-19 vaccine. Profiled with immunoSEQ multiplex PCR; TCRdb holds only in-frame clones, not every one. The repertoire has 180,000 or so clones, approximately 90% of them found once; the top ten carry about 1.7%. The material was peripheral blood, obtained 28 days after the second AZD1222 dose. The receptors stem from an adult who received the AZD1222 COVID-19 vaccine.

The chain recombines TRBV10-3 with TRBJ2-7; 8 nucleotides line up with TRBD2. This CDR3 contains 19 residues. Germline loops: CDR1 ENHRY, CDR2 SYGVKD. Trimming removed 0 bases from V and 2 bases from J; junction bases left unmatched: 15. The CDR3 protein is CAISESPKSSAGGPYEQYF. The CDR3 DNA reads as TGTGCCATCAGTGAGTCCCCCAAATCTAGCGCGGGAGGACCCTACGAGCAGTACTTC.

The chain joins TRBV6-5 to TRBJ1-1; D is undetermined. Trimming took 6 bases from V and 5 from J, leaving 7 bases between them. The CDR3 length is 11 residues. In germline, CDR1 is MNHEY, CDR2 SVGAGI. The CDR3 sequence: CASSPRTEAFF. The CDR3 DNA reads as TGTGCCAGCAGCCCCAGAACTGAAGCTTTCTTT.

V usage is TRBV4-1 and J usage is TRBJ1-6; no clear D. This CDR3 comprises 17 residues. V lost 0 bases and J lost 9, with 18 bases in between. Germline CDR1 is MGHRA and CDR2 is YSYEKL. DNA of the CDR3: TGCGCCAGCAGCCAAGAATCGATACCGGGAACTCGTTCACCCCTCCACTTT. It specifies CASSQESIPGTRSPLHF.

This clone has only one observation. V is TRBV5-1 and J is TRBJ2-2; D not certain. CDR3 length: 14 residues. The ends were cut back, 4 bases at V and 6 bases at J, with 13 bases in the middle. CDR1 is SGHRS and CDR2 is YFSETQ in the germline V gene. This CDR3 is CASSHTNGAGELFF. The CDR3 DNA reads TGCGCCAGCAGCCACACGAATGGGGCCGGGGAGCTGTTTTTT.

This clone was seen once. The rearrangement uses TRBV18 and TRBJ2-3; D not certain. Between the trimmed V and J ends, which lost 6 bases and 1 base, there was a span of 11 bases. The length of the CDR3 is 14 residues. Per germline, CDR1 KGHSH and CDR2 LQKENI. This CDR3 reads CASSSLLRTDTQYF. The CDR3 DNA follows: TGTGCCAGCTCGTCTCTGTTGCGCACAGATACGCAGTATTTT.

In nucleotides, the CDR3 is TGTGCCACTACGTCCGGCAGAAGGTCTAATTCACCCCTCCACTTT. Amino acids: CATTSGRRSNSPLHF. This chain joins TRBV19 and TRBJ1-6; D ambiguous. V shed 10 bases and J shed 6 bases, with 19 bases lying between them. There are 15 residues in the CDR3. Germline lookup yields CDR1 LNHDA and CDR2 SQIVND (reference sequence).

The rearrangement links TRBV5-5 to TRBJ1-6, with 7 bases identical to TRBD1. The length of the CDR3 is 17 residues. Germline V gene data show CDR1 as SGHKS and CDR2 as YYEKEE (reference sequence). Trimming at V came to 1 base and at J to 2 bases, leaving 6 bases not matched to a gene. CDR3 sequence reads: CASSLYHGTAYNSPLHF. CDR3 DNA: TGTGCCAGCAGCTTGTATCATGGGACAGCCTATAATTCACCCCTCCACTTT.

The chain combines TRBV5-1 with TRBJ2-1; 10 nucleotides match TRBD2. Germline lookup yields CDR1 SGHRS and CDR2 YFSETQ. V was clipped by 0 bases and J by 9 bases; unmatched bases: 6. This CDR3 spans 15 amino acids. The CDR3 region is CASSLASGSHGEQFF. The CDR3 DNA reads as TGCGCCAGCAGCTTGGCTAGCGGGAGTCACGGTGAGCAGTTCTTC.

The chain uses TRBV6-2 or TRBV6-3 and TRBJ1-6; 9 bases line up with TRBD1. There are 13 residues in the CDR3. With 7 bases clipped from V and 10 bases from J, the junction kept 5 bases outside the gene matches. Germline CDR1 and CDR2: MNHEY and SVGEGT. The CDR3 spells CASTPTGGSPLHF. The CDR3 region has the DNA TGTGCCAGCACCCCTACAGGGGGCTCACCCCTCCACTTT.

The CDR3 sequence is CASSVGRRGGGTGELFF. The CDR3 nucleotides read TGTGCCAGCAGCGTAGGGCGGCGGGGGGGCGGCACCGGGGAGCTGTTTTTT. The chain joins TRBV9 to TRBJ2-2, with 9 bases fitting TRBD2. The CDR3 runs 17 residues. Unmatched junction bases numbered 7, after V lost 0 bases and J lost 4 bases. Per the germline V gene, CDR1 is SGDLS and CDR2 is YYNGEE. Looking up the rest from reference TRBV9 and TRBJ2-2 gives the full variable domain: DSGVTQTPKHLITATGQRVTLRCSPRSGDLSVYWYQQSLDQGLQFLIQYYNGEERAKGNILERFSAQQFPDLHSELNLSSLELGDSALYFCASSVGRRGGGTGELFFGEGSRLTVL.